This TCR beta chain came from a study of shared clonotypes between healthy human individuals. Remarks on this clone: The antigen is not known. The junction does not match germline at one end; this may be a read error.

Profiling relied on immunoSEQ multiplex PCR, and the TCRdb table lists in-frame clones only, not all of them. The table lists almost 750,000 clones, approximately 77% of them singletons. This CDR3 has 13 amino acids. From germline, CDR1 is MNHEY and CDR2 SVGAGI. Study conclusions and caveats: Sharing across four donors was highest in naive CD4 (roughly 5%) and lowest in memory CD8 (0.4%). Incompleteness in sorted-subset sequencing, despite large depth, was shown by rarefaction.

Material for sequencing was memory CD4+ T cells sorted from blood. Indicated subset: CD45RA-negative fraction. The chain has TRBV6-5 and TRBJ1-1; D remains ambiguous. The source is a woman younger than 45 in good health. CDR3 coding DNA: TGTGCCAGCAGTCAATACCGGAACGCTGAAGCTTTCTTT. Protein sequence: CASSQYRNAEAFF.